These 8 T cell receptor beta chains share one sample of origin, sequenced in a study of cytomegalovirus exposure and HLA in healthy donors. Amplification used 60 Vbeta primers and 13 Jbeta primers. Libraries were prepared by immunoSEQ multiplex PCR; TCRdb keeps only in-frame clonotypes and omits some of them. The sample comprises fewer than 200,000 clones, roughly 85% of which are singletons, and about 1.5% rests with the top ten. The sample consisted of PBMCs. These receptors all stem from a male donor in good health and CMV-seronegative.

Points on this clone: At one end the junction does not follow the germline gene, possibly because of a read error. The chain joins TRBV7-9 to TRBJ2-5; possibly TRBD1 for D (6 bases). The V gene's germline CDR1 is SEHNR and CDR2 FQNEAQ (reference sequence). This CDR3 contains 14 residues. The CDR3 DNA follows: TGTTCCAGCAGCCAAATACAGGGTAGCAAGACCCAGTACTTC. Translation gives CSSSQIQGSKTQYF.

CDR3 residues: CAWSVLENIQYF. CDR3 nucleotides: TGTGCCTGGAGTGTACTGGAAAACATTCAGTACTTC. The chain has TRBV30 and TRBJ2-4, with D unclear. The CDR3 has 12 residues. Trimming removed 0 bases at V and 5 bases at J, with 5 bases between. Germline CDR1 and CDR2: GTSNPN and SVGIG (reference sequence).

The rearrangement links TRBV30 to TRBJ1-5, with 7 bases matching TRBD1. J was trimmed by 4 bases and V by 5 bases; bases with no gene match: 8. CDR3 size: 14 residues. Germline V CDR1 and CDR2: GTSNPN, SVGIG (reference sequence). The CDR3 nucleotides read TGTGCCTGGGAGACAGGGTCAGGGAATCAGCCCCAGCATTTT. Residues: CAWETGSGNQPQHF.

The chain joins TRBV2 to TRBJ2-7; TRBD2 aligns across 11 bases. The V gene end was trimmed by 7 bases and the J gene end by 0 bases; junction bases not matched to a gene: 11. Germline assignment: CDR1 SNHLY and CDR2 FYNNEI. This CDR3 spans 17 amino acids. The CDR3 bases are TGTGCCAGCAAGCTAGCGGGGGGACTCGCGAGCTCCTACGAGCAGTACTTC. Its translation is CASKLAGGLASSYEQYF.

The rearrangement links TRBV27 to TRBJ2-5; 8 bases map to TRBD1. Per the germline V gene, CDR1 is MNHEY and CDR2 is SMNVEV (reference sequence). Trimming took 4 bases from V and 5 from J; bases not matched to a gene: 15. This CDR3 contains 17 residues. The CDR3, as DNA: TGTGCCAGCAGTTCGAGTTTCTATAGACAGGGGATCGAGACCCAGTACTTC. This gives the protein CASSSSFYRQGIETQYF.

The chain combines TRBV28 with TRBJ2-1, with D perhaps matching TRBD2 (7 bases). The CDR3 runs 15 residues. The germline CDR1 and CDR2 sequences are MDHEN and SYDVKM. V shed 2 bases and J shed 5 bases, with 13 bases lying between them. This CDR3 reads CASSLRAGANNEQFF. CDR3 coding DNA: TGTGCCAGCAGTTTACGTGCGGGGGCAAACAATGAGCAGTTCTTC.

The rearrangement links TRBV4-3 to TRBJ1-2; 7 nucleotides line up with TRBD1. J gave up 6 bases and V 0 bases, and 10 bases lay outside the gene matches. Germline V gene sequence: CDR1 LGHNA, CDR2 YSLEER. The CDR3 has 16 amino acids. Written as DNA, the CDR3 is TGCGCCAGCAGCCAAGAGAAGGGACAGAGGTTTCATGGCTACACCTTC. Amino acid sequence: CASSQEKGQRFHGYTF.

This chain uses TRBV27 with TRBJ2-1; 7 bases map to TRBD1. Germline trimming cut 5 bases from V and 0 bases from J; bases unmatched to any gene: 13. CDR3 length equals 18 residues. Per germline, CDR1 MNHEY and CDR2 SMNVEV (reference sequence). The chain's CDR3 is CASSPPIHGDSSYNEQFF. CDR3 nucleotide sequence: TGTGCCAGCAGTCCCCCCATTCACGGGGACAGCTCCTACAATGAGCAGTTCTTC.